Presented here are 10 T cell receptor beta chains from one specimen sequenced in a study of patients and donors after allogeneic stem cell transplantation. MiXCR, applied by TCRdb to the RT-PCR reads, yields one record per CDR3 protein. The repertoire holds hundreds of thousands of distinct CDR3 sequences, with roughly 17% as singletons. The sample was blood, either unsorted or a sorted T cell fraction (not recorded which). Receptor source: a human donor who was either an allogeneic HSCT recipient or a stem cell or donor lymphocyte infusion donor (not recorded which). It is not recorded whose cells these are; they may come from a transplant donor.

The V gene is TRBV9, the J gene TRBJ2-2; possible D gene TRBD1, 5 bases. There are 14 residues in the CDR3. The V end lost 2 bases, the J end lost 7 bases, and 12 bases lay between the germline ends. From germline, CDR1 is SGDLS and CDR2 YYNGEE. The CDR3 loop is CASSVPGMSGELFF. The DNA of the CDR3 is TGTGCCAGCAGCGTCCCAGGGATGAGCGGGGAGCTGTTTTTT.

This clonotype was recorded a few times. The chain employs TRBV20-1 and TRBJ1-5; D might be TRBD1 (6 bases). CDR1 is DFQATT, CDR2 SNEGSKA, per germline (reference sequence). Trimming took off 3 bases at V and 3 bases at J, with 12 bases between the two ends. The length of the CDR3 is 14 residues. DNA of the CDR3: TGCAGTGCTAGCAAACAGGGACTCAATCAGCCCCAGCATTTT. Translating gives CSASKQGLNQPQHF.

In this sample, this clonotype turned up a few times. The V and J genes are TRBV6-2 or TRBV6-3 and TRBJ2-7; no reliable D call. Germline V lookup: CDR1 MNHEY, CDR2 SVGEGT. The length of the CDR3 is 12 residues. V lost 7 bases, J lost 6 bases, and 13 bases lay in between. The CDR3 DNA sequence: TGTGCCAGCACCCCGACGTGGGGCGAGCAGTACTTC. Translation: CASTPTWGEQYF.

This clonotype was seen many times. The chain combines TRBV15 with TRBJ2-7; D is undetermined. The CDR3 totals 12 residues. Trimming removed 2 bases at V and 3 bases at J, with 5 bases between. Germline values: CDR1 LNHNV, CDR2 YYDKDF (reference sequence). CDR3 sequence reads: CATSRYYYEQYF. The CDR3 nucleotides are TGTGCCACCAGCAGATATTACTACGAGCAGTACTTC.

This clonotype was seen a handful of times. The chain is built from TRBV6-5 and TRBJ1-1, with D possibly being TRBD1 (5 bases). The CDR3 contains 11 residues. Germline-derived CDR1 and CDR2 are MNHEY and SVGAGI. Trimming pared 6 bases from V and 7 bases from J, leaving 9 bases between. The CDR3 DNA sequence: TGTGCCAGCAGACTCCAGGGTGAAGCTTTCTTT. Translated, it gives CASRLQGEAFF.

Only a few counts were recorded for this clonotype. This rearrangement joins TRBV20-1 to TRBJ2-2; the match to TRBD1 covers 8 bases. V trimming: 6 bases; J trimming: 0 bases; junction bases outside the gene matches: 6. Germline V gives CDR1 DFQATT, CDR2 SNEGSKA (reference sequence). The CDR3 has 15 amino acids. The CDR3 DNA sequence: TGCAGTGCCAGCCGGACAGGGACGAACACCGGGGAGCTGTTTTTT. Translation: CSASRTGTNTGELFF.

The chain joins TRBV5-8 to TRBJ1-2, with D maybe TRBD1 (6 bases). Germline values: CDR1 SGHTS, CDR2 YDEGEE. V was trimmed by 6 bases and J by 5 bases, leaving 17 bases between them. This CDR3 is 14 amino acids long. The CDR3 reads CASTRWGQLYGYTF. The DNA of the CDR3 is TGTGCCAGCACCCGTTGGGGGCAGCTTTATGGCTACACCTTC.

CDR3: CASSQSRAGRQETQYF. The CDR3 region has the DNA TGCGCCAGCAGTCAATCGAGAGCAGGCCGCCAAGAGACCCAGTACTTC. This chain links TRBV23-1 with TRBJ2-5, with no clear D. TRBV23-1 is treated as an ORF (open reading frame) with a function not yet certain. Trimming shortened V by 0 bases and J by 1 base, and 12 bases separated the two germline ends. This CDR3 region has 16 residues.

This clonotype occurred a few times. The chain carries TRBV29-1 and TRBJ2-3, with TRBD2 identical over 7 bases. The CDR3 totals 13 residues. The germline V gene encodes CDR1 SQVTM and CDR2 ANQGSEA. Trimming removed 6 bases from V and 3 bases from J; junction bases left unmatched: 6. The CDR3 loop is CSVRGGSTDTQYF. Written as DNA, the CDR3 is TGCAGCGTCCGGGGCGGGAGTACAGATACGCAGTATTTT.

The CDR3 DNA reads TGTGCCACCAGCAGAGATAAAGGATTTGGTGGTGGCTACACCTTC. Residues: CATSRDKGFGGGYTF. The chain links TRBV15 to TRBJ1-2, with D unclear. Trimming stripped 0 bases from V and 7 bases from J, with 15 bases between. Germline assignment: CDR1 LNHNV and CDR2 YYDKDF (reference sequence). This CDR3 comprises 15 residues.